This T cell receptor (beta chain) was identified during a study of cytomegalovirus exposure and HLA in healthy donors. A note on this clone: Its specificity is not known. The junction and the germline gene differ at one end; a read error may be behind it.

Study results and caveats: Reportedly, diagnosis of cytomegalovirus status by the classifier showed high specificity and sensitivity.

TCRdb's table, derived via immunoSEQ multiplex PCR, lists solely in-frame clones and lacks some. The sample shows under 400,000 clones, about nine tenths of them seen only once. This CDR3 spans 13 amino acids. Germline CDR1 SGDLS, CDR2 YYNGEE. The chain carries TRBV9 and TRBJ1-5; D is ambiguous. This receptor was taken from a young woman in good health and CMV-seronegative. Sequencing was carried out using PBMCs. The CDR3 DNA reads TGTGCCAGCGGCGTCTATAGCAATCAGCCCCAGCATTTT. Translating it yields CASGVYSNQPQHF.